Below, one T cell receptor (beta chain) is given with its context. This sample stems from a study of blood T cell repertoires in COVID-19. Study-level background: Collection of acute and convalescent COVID-19 samples took place in the United States, Italy and Spain. Sample material is recorded as cDNA or gDNA derived from T cells, B-cell-depleted T cells, or PBMCs.

Germline CDR1 reads LNHDA; CDR2 reads SQIVND (reference sequence). CDR3 length: 15 residues. Germline trimming cut 4 bases from V and 2 bases from J; bases unmatched to any gene: 5. Methods used by the authors: Reference gene primers were amplified, and this amplification served to estimate nucleated cell counts. Generated by immunoSEQ multiplex PCR, the TCRdb table keeps only in-frame clones and is missing some. From that table come the V and J calls and clone size; the DNA was used to work out D and trimming. Of 110,000 to 150,000 clones in the sample, roughly three quarters were seen once. The specimen was peripheral blood. The TCR was taken from a woman in her sixties with acute or convalescent COVID-19. V usage is TRBV19 and J usage is TRBJ1-5; 7 positions match TRBD1. CDR3 coding DNA: TGTGCCAGTAGTACTAACACAGGGGGCAATCAGCCCCAGCATTTT. Translation gives CASSTNTGGNQPQHF.